The entry below describes one TCR beta chain. Antigen: not known. The sample originates from a study of shared clonotypes between healthy human individuals. Study-level points and caveats: Rarefaction demonstrated incomplete sorted-subset sequencing despite large depth. An effect of sequencing depth on clonotype sharing among donors was expected.

CD45RO negativity and positive selection for CCR7 defined naive CD8 cells, a population that excluded terminally differentiated effector memory CD45RA+ cells. Generated by immunoSEQ multiplex PCR, the TCRdb table keeps only in-frame clones and is missing some. The table has hundreds of thousands of clones, roughly 98% seen once. The V end lost 0 bases, the J end lost 5 bases, and 7 bases lay between the germline ends. This CDR3 is 13 amino acids long. Germline loops: CDR1 SEHNR, CDR2 FQNEAQ (reference sequence). The sequenced sample was naive CD8+ T cells sorted from blood. This chain joins TRBV7-9 and TRBJ2-5; perhaps TRBD2 as D (5 bases). The source of this sequence is a man aged 30 to 45 in good health. The CDR3 coding sequence is TGTGCCAGCAGCTTAGCCTGGGAGGAGACCCAGTACTTC. Its protein is CASSLAWEETQYF.